A selection of T cell receptor beta chains follows, all from one sample in a study of blood T cell repertoires in COVID-19. Assay used: immunoSEQ multiplex PCR; TCRdb lists only in-frame clones, some missing. The sample has some 290,000 clones, around nine tenths seen once; the top ten hold approximately 4.1%. The sequenced material came from PBMCs or T cells enriched from blood (not recorded which). The origin of the receptors is a woman aged 25 to 45 who had been exposed to COVID-19. The CDR3 runs from the conserved cysteine through the conserved F or W. The D gene is left open where the match is weak. The listing skips clone size in some rows; elsewhere it reads once, few, many or a size class.

>-|TRBV11-3|TRBJ2-7|-
CASSLDTEYEQYF
TGTGCCAGCAGCTTAGATACAGAGTACGAGCAGTACTTC
>-|TRBV5-6|TRBJ1-4|-
CASSFNRPNEKLFF
TGTGCCAGCAGCTTTAACAGACCTAATGAAAAACTGTTTTTT
>-|TRBV10-1|TRBJ2-2|TRBD1
CASSERGQGAPDTGELFF
TGCGCCAGCAGTGAGCGGGGACAGGGGGCGCCGGACACCGGGGAGCTGTTTTTT
>-|TRBV5-1|TRBJ2-1|TRBD2
CASSSSGGALNEQFF
TGCGCCAGCAGCTCTAGCGGGGGGGCCCTCAATGAGCAGTTCTTC
>once|TRBV5-5|TRBJ1-3|-
CASSLEAGFSGNTIYF
TGTGCCAGCAGCTTGGAGGCGGGATTCTCTGGAAACACCATATATTTT
>once|TRBV5-1|TRBJ1-2|-
CASSLGPEVGYTF
TGCGCCAGCAGCTTGGGCCCCGAGGTGGGCTACACCTTC
>-|TRBV19|TRBJ1-1|-
CASGHRVVTEAFF
TGTGCCAGTGGCCACAGGGTGGTGACTGAAGCTTTCTTT
>-|TRBV19|TRBJ2-5|TRBD1
CASRPDRGRRETQYF
TGTGCCAGTAGACCTGACAGGGGGCGTCGGGAGACCCAGTACTTC
>-|TRBV20-1|TRBJ1-1|-
CSASSTGLTEAFF
TGCAGTGCTAGTTCTACAGGGTTGACTGAAGCTTTCTTT
>-|TRBV7-9|TRBJ1-2|-
CASSFRVNRRDLSYTF
TGTGCCAGCAGCTTTCGGGTGAATCGCAGGGATTTGAGCTACACCTTC
>-|TRBV19|TRBJ1-5|TRBD1
CASSPPDRGSSPQHF
TGTGCCAGTAGTCCTCCCGACAGGGGTTCGTCGCCCCAGCATTTT
>-|TRBV7-3|TRBJ2-1|TRBD1
CASSGQGRGEQFF
TGTGCCAGCAGCGGACAGGGAAGGGGTGAGCAGTTCTTC
>-|TRBV7-9|TRBJ1-2|-
CASSFREGDGYTF
TGTGCCAGCAGCTTTCGGGAGGGAGATGGCTACACCTTC
>-|TRBV13|TRBJ1-1|-
CASSYADRNTEAFF
TGTGCCAGCAGCTATGCCGACAGGAACACTGAAGCTTTCTTT
>-|TRBV12-2|TRBJ1-5|-
CASRLGEGGTGGSHSNQPQHF
TGTGCAAGTCGCTTAGGGGAAGGGGGGACAGGGGGTTCACATAGCAATCAGCCCCAGCATTTT
>-|TRBV5-1|TRBJ2-1|-
CASSRTTNSYNEQFF
TGCGCCAGCAGCAGGACTACTAACTCCTACAATGAGCAGTTCTTC
>-|TRBV7-9|TRBJ2-7|TRBD1
CASSYDRGRFSYEQYF
TGTGCCAGCAGCTACGACAGGGGGCGATTCTCCTACGAGCAGTACTTC
>-|TRBV30|TRBJ2-5|TRBD1
CAWSVDRGGRETQYF
TGTGCCTGGAGTGTCGACAGGGGCGGGCGAGAGACCCAGTACTTC
>-|TRBV19|TRBJ1-2|TRBD1
CASKQGAYGYTF
TGTGCCAGTAAACAGGGGGCATATGGCTACACCTTC
>-|TRBV5-1|TRBJ1-1|-
CASSLETGSDTEAFF
TGCGCCAGCAGCTTGGAAACAGGGTCTGACACTGAAGCTTTCTTT
>-|TRBV4-3|TRBJ1-5|-
CASSQDRRGQPQHF
TGCGCCAGCAGCCAAGACCGCCGGGGGCAGCCCCAGCATTTT
>once|TRBV7-9|TRBJ2-2|TRBD1
CASNTFRAPGTGGAGELFF
TGTGCCAGCAACACATTTAGGGCCCCCGGGACAGGGGGCGCGGGGGAGCTGTTTTTT